One T cell receptor (beta chain) is described in this entry. Its antigen is still unknown. The data belong to a study of siplizumab effects on memory and regulatory T cells. Whole-study findings and limits: Confirmation was lacking for the suppressive function of proliferating Tregs derived from siplizumab cultures. The authors could not assign a naive or memory phenotype to roughly 75-95% of proliferating CD4+ or CD8+ clones.

CDR3 length: 16 amino acids. Germline V gene data show CDR1 as SGDLS and CDR2 as YYNGEE. Trimming at V came to 3 bases and at J to 6 bases, leaving 10 bases not matched to a gene. Clones were read by immunoSEQ multiplex PCR, and TCRdb kept only the in-frame ones, dropping some. The sample lists around 95,000 clones; about 94% were seen once. The specimen sequenced was non-Treg CD4+ T cells sorted from blood. The TCR was taken from a human donor in good health. The chain joins TRBV9 to TRBJ2-4, with TRBD1 matching over 9 bases. Here the CDR3 reads CASSAITGTGRNIQYF. The CDR3 nucleotides are TGTGCCAGCAGCGCCATAACCGGGACAGGGAGAAACATTCAGTACTTC.